The 14 T cell receptor beta chains presented below share a single source sample, sequenced in a study of T cells in Graves' hyperthyroidism and ophthalmopathy. Amplified TCR beta CDR3 regions came from RNA transcripts. The HTBI set primed first-round TCR CDR3 RT-PCR. Each CDR3 protein is one row after TCRdb ran MiXCR on the multiplex PCR reads. This sample carries 270,000 or so distinct CDR3 sequences, roughly 15% of them seen once, and the ten largest clones take around 30%. Sequencing was done on a sample of blood. These receptors were collected from a woman in her 50s with Graves' hyperthyroidism that later progressed to Graves' ophthalmopathy.

In this sample, this clonotype turned up many times. The J gene is TRBJ2-3, the V gene TRBV6-5; D is undetermined. The length of the CDR3 is 15 residues. V dropped 0 bases and J dropped 8 bases, with 15 bases sitting between them. Germline V gene lookup returns CDR1 MNHEY and CDR2 SVGAGI. The CDR3 here is CASSYSIGTVTTQYF. The CDR3 region has the DNA TGTGCCAGCAGTTACTCGATCGGAACCGTTACTACGCAGTATTTT.

The CDR3 nucleotides read TGTGCCAGCAGGGGACAGGGCACCCCAACGTCCTACAATGAGCAGTTCTTC. Its translation is CASRGQGTPTSYNEQFF. The chain combines TRBV6-2 or TRBV6-3 with TRBJ2-1; 9 bases map to TRBD1. The V and J ends lost 6 bases and 1 base, in that order; junction bases with no gene match: 10. Germline V gives CDR1 MNHEY, CDR2 SVGEGT. This CDR3 region has 17 residues.

This clonotype has ten or more counts. The chain is built from TRBV20-1 and TRBJ2-5, with 8 bases matching TRBD2. V dropped 1 base and J dropped 4; count of bases not matched to a gene: 5. This CDR3 comprises 14 residues. CDR1 is DFQATT and CDR2 is SNEGSKA in the germline V gene (reference sequence). In nucleotides, the CDR3 is TGCAGTGCTAGAGGGCTAGCGGGCTTAGAGACCCAGTACTTC. Translating it yields CSARGLAGLETQYF.

A few counts support this clonotype. This chain's CDR3 is CASSLAVPRYGAGANVLTF. The DNA for the CDR3 is TGCGCCAGCAGCTTGGCCGTACCGCGATATGGGGCTGGGGCCAACGTCCTGACTTTC. The chain links TRBV5-1 to TRBJ2-6; D gene ambiguous. The V end lost 0 bases, the J end lost 2 bases, and 18 bases lay between the germline ends. The CDR3 totals 19 residues. In germline, CDR1 is SGHRS, CDR2 YFSETQ. Based on the CDR3 plus reference TRBV5-1 and TRBJ2-6, the full variable domain is KAGVTQTPRYLIKTRGQQVTLSCSPISGHRSVSWYQQTPGQGLQFLFEYFSETQRNKGNFPGRFSGRQFSNSRSEMNVSTLELGDSALYLCASSLAVPRYGAGANVLTFGAGSRLTVL.

This clonotype was recorded many times. The genes are TRBV12-3 or TRBV12-4 and TRBJ1-5; D gene unclear. CDR3 length: 14 residues. Trimming took off 1 base at V and 4 bases at J, with 8 bases between the two ends. In DNA form, the CDR3 reads TGTGCCAGCAGTTTAGGTTCCGAAAATCAGCCCCAGCATTTT. It translates to CASSLGSENQPQHF.

This clonotype was found many times. The gene calls are TRBV11-2 and TRBJ2-7; D is perhaps TRBD1 (5 bases). Germline CDR1 reads SGHAT; CDR2 reads FQNNGV. Between the trimmed V and J ends, which lost 1 base and 5 bases, there was a span of 12 bases. The CDR3 is made up of 14 amino acids. In nucleotides, the CDR3 is TGTGCCAGCAGCTTAGGGGGCGGACGGGACGAGCAGTACTTC. It is translated as CASSLGGGRDEQYF.

This chain connects TRBV2 to TRBJ2-3, with D perhaps TRBD1 or TRBD2 (5 bases each). CDR3 size: 17 residues. Germline loops: CDR1 SNHLY, CDR2 FYNNEI. V was shortened by 6 bases and J by 0 bases, with 19 bases between the two germline ends. The CDR3 bases are TGTGCCAGCAGCTTGTGGACCGGGACGGCTAGCACAGATACGCAGTATTTT. This translates into CASSLWTGTASTDTQYF.

V and J are TRBV18 and TRBJ1-2; 8 bases are a match to TRBD1. With V trimmed by 0 bases and J by 3 bases, 9 bases remained unmatched. Germline CDR1 is KGHSH and CDR2 is LQKENI. CDR3 size: 17 residues. CDR3 nucleotide sequence: TGTGCCAGCTCACCACCGCGAGGACAGGGAAGGTACTATGGCTACACCTTC. Residues: CASSPPRGQGRYYGYTF.

This clonotype was observed a few times. V and J are TRBV4-1 and TRBJ2-7, with 10 nucleotides matching TRBD1. J gave up 2 bases and V 4 bases, and 5 bases lay outside the gene matches. In germline, CDR1 is MGHRA, CDR2 YSYEKL. This CDR3 is built from 15 residues. The CDR3 here is CASSPDRGKAYEQYF. CDR3 DNA: TGCGCCAGCAGCCCGGACAGGGGGAAGGCCTACGAGCAGTACTTC.

Many counts were recorded for this clonotype. The chain recombines TRBV6-1 with TRBJ1-4; no clear D. V gave up 5 bases and J gave up 8 bases, with 15 bases separating them. CDR1 is MNHNS and CDR2 is SASEGT in the germline V gene. The CDR3 extends over 14 amino acids. The CDR3 is CASSLRVFREKLFF. The CDR3 nucleotides are TGTGCCAGCAGTTTACGGGTGTTCAGAGAAAAACTGTTTTTT.

This clonotype was counted ten times or more. This chain uses TRBV20-1 with TRBJ1-1; 10 bases match TRBD1. The CDR3 spans 14 residues. The germline V gene encodes CDR1 DFQATT and CDR2 SNEGSKA (reference sequence). Trimming cost V 5 bases and J 10 bases; bases outside gene matches: 13. The CDR3 DNA follows: TGCAGTGCTCCCCGGACAGGGGGGCTGGGGAGAGCTTTCTTT. Amino acid sequence: CSAPRTGGLGRAFF.

There are many counts of this clonotype. The chain couples TRBV30 to TRBJ2-1, with 8 positions matching TRBD1. The V gene end was trimmed by 3 bases and the J gene end by 6 bases; junction bases not matched to a gene: 4. The germline CDR1 and CDR2 sequences are GTSNPN and SVGIG (reference sequence). The CDR3 has 13 amino acids. For the CDR3, the DNA is TGTGCCTGGAGGACGGACAGGGCCAATGAGCAGTTCTTC. Encoded protein: CAWRTDRANEQFF.

This clonotype has only one observation. The chain links TRBV10-1 to TRBJ2-7, with a possible D match to TRBD1 (6 bases). The CDR3 runs 14 residues. The V gene lost 0 bases and the J gene lost 5 bases, with 11 bases spanning the gap. CDR1 is WNHNN and CDR2 is SYGVQD in the germline V gene (reference sequence). CDR3 sequence (DNA): TGCGCCAGCAGTGAGTCACAGGGAATCCACGAGCAGTACTTC. The encoded protein is CASSESQGIHEQYF.

This clonotype has more than one count but fewer than ten. The chain uses TRBV6-1 and TRBJ2-7; perhaps TRBD1 as D (6 bases). CDR3 length equals 13 residues. CDR1 is MNHNS, CDR2 SASEGT, per germline. Trimming shortened V by 6 bases and J by 5 bases, and 14 bases separated the two germline ends. Written as DNA, the CDR3 is TGTGCCAGCAGCTCGGACAGCCCCGACGAGCAGTACTTC. Translated: CASSSDSPDEQYF.